The 8 T cell receptor beta chains below were found in one sample sequenced in a study of blood T cells in healthy people across ages. A second PCR of 7 to 11 cycles used a sample-barcoded 5' primer and a J-beta primer mix. TCRdb reanalysed the 5' RACE reads using MiXCR and keeps one entry per CDR3 protein. The table shows about 730,000 distinct CDR3 sequences, with roughly 43% occurring only once. The sequenced sample consisted of blood. The receptors were sampled from a woman between 55 and 75 years old in good health.

This rearrangement joins TRBV6-2 or TRBV6-3 to TRBJ2-3; D is perhaps TRBD2 (6 bases). Looked up from germline, CDR1 is MNHEY and CDR2 is SVGEGT. CDR3 size: 15 residues. The V end was cut by 4 bases, the J end by 1 base, with 12 bases between. The CDR3 nucleotides read TGTGCCAGCAGTTTTCCGGGAGCTGGCACAGATACGCAGTATTTT. This translates into CASSFPGAGTDTQYF.

V gene TRBV20-1 combines with J gene TRBJ2-7, with 7 bases aligning to TRBD1. The J segment lost 1 base and the V segment lost 5 bases, leaving 14 bases of the junction unmatched. Germline assignment: CDR1 DFQATT and CDR2 SNEGSKA (reference sequence). The CDR3 is 16 amino acids. The DNA of the CDR3 is TGCAGTGCTTTTTATTCGGGACAGCTTAATTCCTACGAGCAGTACTTC. Protein product: CSAFYSGQLNSYEQYF.

V is TRBV20-1 and J is TRBJ1-2; unclear D gene. The germline CDR1 and CDR2 sequences are DFQATT and SNEGSKA (reference sequence). Trimming shortened V by 8 bases and J by 0 bases, and 10 bases separated the two germline ends. The CDR3 totals 12 residues. The CDR3 protein is CSTGLANYGYTF. In nucleotides, the CDR3 is TGCAGTACCGGTCTGGCTAACTATGGCTACACCTTC.

This clonotype was detected a few times. The chain employs TRBV6-6 and TRBJ1-2, with D possibly TRBD1 on 6 matching bases. This CDR3 spans 13 amino acids. Between the trimmed V and J ends, which lost 7 bases and 4 bases, there was a span of 13 bases. Germline CDR1 MNHNY, CDR2 SVGAGI (reference sequence). The CDR3 nucleotides are TGTGCCAGCACCCTTGTAGGGGGCTATGGCTACACCTTC. Translated, it gives CASTLVGGYGYTF.

The V gene is TRBV12-5, the J gene TRBJ2-7; D may be TRBD1 (5 bases). The length of the CDR3 is 13 residues. V was shortened by 2 bases and J by 7 bases, with 12 bases between the two germline ends. CDR1 is LGHNT and CDR2 is FRNRAP in the germline V gene. The CDR3 region has the DNA TGTGCTAGTGGTTTGTCAGGGTACAATGAGCAGTACTTC. This codes for CASGLSGYNEQYF. The full variable domain, rest sourced from reference TRBV12-5 and TRBJ2-7, is DARVTQTPRHKVTEMGQEVTMRCQPILGHNTVFWYRQTMMQGLELLAYFRNRAPLDDSGMPKDRFSAEMPDATLATLKIQPSEPRDSAVYFCASGLSGYNEQYFGPGTRLTVT.

This clonotype was detected many times. The rearrangement links TRBV7-3 to TRBJ1-2; no clear D. Looked up from germline, CDR1 is SGHTA and CDR2 is FQGTGA. V dropped 1 base and J dropped 6 bases, with 9 bases sitting between them. CDR3 length: 13 residues. The DNA of the CDR3 is TGTGCCAGCAGCTTAAGCGAGTGGGATGGCTACACCTTC. Amino acid sequence: CASSLSEWDGYTF. Full variable domain (rest looked up from reference TRBV7-3 and TRBJ1-2): GAGVSQTPSNKVTEKGKYVELRCDPISGHTALYWYRQSLGQGPEFLIYFQGTGAADDSGLPNDRFFAVRPEGSVSTLKIQRTERGDSAVYLCASSLSEWDGYTFGSGTRLTVV.

This clonotype was observed a few times. The chain uses TRBV29-1 and TRBJ1-1; possibly TRBD1 for D (5 bases). CDR1 is SQVTM and CDR2 is ANQGSEA in the germline V gene. Deletions cut 7 bases from V and 4 bases from J, with 13 bases between. The CDR3 loop spans 12 amino acids. The DNA for the CDR3 is TGCAGCGCCCTCTCAGGGATCACTGAAGCTTTCTTT. This encodes CSALSGITEAFF.

This sequence joins TRBV20-1 and TRBJ2-1, with TRBD2 matching over 8 bases. This CDR3 region has 17 residues. Germline V gene lookup returns CDR1 DFQATT and CDR2 SNEGSKA (reference sequence). V lost 6 bases to trimming and J lost 1 base; unmatched junction nucleotides: 14. CDR3 in amino acids: CSAPEDSGSRSYNEQFF. Written as DNA, the CDR3 is TGCAGTGCGCCCGAGGACAGCGGGAGTAGGTCCTACAATGAGCAGTTCTTC.